This T cell receptor beta chain was observed in a study of shared clonotypes between healthy human individuals. Study context: A couple of female and a few male donors aged 18 to 49 were enrolled. Study results and limitations: The small donor group covered limited genetic and exposure diversity. Naive CD4 clonotype sharing across a few donors was approximately 5%.

Germline assignment: CDR1 KGHSY and CDR2 FQNENV. This CDR3 has 15 residues. Trimming removed 0 bases from V and 2 bases from J, with 10 bases in between. As concerns this clone: What it binds is unknown.

Assay used: immunoSEQ multiplex PCR; TCRdb lists only in-frame clones, some missing. The sample has 900,000 to 1,200,000 clones, approximately 78% seen once. Material: memory CD4+ T cells from PBMCs. Subset reported: CD45RA-negative fraction. The receptor was derived from a man aged 18 to 29 in good health. Some clones in this sample may be carry-over from other donors' samples. The V call is TRBV16, the J call TRBJ2-5; D gene ambiguous. This chain's CDR3 is CASSQSWAEQETQYF. The CDR3 DNA reads as TGTGCCAGCAGCCAATCGTGGGCAGAACAAGAGACCCAGTACTTC.